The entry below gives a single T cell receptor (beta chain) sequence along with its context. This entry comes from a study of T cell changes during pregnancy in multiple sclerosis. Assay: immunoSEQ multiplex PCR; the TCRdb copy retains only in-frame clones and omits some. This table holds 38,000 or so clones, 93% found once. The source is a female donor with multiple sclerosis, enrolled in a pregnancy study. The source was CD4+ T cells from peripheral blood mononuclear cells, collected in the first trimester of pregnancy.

CDR3 region: CASSPSRTASRQPQHF. CDR3 DNA: TGTGCCAGCAGTCCCTCTCGGACAGCATCCCGTCAGCCCCAGCATTTT. This chain uses TRBV27 with TRBJ1-5, with D tentatively TRBD1 (6 bases). Germline assignment: CDR1 MNHEY and CDR2 SMNVEV (reference sequence). CDR3 size: 16 residues. V was cut by 5 bases and J by 6 bases, with 20 bases left in between.